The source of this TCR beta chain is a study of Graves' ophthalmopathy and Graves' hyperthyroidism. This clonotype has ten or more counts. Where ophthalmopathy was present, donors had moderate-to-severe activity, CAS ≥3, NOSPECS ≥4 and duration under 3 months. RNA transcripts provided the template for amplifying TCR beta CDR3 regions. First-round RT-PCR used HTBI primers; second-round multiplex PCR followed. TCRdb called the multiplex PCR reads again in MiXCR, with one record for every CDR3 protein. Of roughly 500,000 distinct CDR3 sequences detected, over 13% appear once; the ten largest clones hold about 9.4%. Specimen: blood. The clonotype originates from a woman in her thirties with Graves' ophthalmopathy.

CDR3 sequence: CATSDSGQGESGYTF. As DNA, the CDR3 is TGTGCCACCAGTGACTCCGGACAGGGGGAGAGTGGCTACACCTTC. V is TRBV24-1 and J is TRBJ1-2, with TRBD1 identical over 10 bases. V dropped 4 bases and J dropped 7; count of bases not matched to a gene: 8. Germline lookup yields CDR1 KGHDR and CDR2 SFDVKD. CDR3 size: 15 residues.